This T cell receptor beta chain was documented in a study of blood T cells in healthy people across ages. Every donor gave ten milliliters of peripheral blood. PBMCs, at least 6 million per sample, were isolated. Turning to this clonotype: One end of the junction fails to match germline, which may point to a read error.

From germline, CDR1 is SGHRS and CDR2 YFSETQ. The CDR3 loop spans 15 amino acids. Primed by a sample-barcoded 5' primer and a J-beta primer mix, a second PCR proceeded for roughly 7 to 11 cycles. Every cDNA was tagged by a template-switch adaptor with 12 random nucleotides. TCRdb analysed the 5' RACE reads with MiXCR anew, one entry per CDR3 protein. In the table there are about 1.8 million distinct CDR3 sequences, around 48% of which are singletons. J is TRBJ1-5 and V is TRBV5-1; TRBD1 matches 9 bases. Sequencing used blood. The TCR was taken from a woman between 35 and 50 years old in good health. CDR3 in DNA: TGCTCCAGCAGCCAGGGACAGGGAGCAAATCAGCCCCAGCATTTT. It encodes CSSSQGQGANQPQHF.